This T cell receptor beta chain was found in a study of early T cells in non-severe SARS-CoV-2 infection. Study-level information: Chains stayed unpaired after sequencing of bulk RNA from unsorted whole blood.

Unique molecular identifiers were attached to individual cDNA molecules. TCRdb processed the 5' RACE reads anew with MiXCR; each CDR3 protein has one entry. Among some 91,000 distinct CDR3 sequences, approximately 10% were seen once, and the ten largest hold around 4.7%. This clonotype was detected a few times. What it binds is not known. Points from the study as a whole: Matching against VDJdb likely underestimated virus-specific expansions, favoring anti-spike CD8.

Germline V gives CDR1 KGHSH, CDR2 LQKENI. V shed 4 bases and J 3 bases; nucleotides not matched to a gene: 5. This CDR3 has 15 amino acids. This clonotype originated in an adult who was a healthcare worker with PCR-confirmed SARS-CoV-2 infection or an uninfected control (not recorded which). The chain uses TRBV18 and TRBJ2-1, with TRBD1 matching over 8 bases. Sequenced here: whole blood, sampled at baseline. CDR3 residues: CASSRDRGGYNEQFF. CDR3 bases: TGTGCCAGCTCACGAGACAGGGGCGGCTACAATGAGCAGTTCTTC.